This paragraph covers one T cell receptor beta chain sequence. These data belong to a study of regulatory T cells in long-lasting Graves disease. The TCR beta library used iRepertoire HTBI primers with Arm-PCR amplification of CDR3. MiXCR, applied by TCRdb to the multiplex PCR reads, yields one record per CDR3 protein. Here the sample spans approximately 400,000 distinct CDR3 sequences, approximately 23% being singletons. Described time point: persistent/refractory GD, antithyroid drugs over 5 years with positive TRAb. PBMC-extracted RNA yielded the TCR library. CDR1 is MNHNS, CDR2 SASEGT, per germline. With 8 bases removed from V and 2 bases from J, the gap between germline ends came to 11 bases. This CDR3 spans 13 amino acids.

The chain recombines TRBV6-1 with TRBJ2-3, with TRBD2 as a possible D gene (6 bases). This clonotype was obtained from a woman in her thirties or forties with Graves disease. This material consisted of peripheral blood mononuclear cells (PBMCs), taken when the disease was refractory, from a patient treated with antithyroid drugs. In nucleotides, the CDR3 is TGTGCCAGCGGGGGACTGGACACAGATACGCAGTATTTT. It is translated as CASGGLDTDTQYF.